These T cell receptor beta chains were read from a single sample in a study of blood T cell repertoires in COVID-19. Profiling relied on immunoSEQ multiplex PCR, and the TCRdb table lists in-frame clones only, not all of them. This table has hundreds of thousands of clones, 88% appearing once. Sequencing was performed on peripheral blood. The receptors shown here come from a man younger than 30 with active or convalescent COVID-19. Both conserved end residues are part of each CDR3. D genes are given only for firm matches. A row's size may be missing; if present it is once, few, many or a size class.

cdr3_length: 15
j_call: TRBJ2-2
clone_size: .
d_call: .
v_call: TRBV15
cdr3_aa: CATSRDRGRTGELFF
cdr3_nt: TGTGCCACCAGCAGAGACAGGGGCCGCACCGGGGAGCTGTTTTTT

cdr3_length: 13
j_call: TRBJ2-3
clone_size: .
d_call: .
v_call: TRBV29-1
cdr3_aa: CSVEGALTDTQYF
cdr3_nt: TGCAGCGTTGAAGGGGCACTCACAGATACGCAGTATTTT

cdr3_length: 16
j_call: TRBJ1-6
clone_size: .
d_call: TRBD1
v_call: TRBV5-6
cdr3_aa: CASSWRPDRGYSPLHF
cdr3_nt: TGTGCCAGCAGCTGGCGACCGGACAGGGGTTATTCACCCCTCCACTTT

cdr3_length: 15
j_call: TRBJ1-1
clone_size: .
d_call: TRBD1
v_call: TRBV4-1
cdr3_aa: CASSHVTGENTEAFF
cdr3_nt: TGCGCCAGCAGCCACGTAACAGGGGAGAACACTGAAGCTTTCTTT

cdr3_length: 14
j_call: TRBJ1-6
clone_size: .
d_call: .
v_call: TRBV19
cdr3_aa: CASSIRGGDSPLHF
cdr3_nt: TGTGCCAGTAGTATAAGGGGAGGGGATTCACCCCTCCACTTT

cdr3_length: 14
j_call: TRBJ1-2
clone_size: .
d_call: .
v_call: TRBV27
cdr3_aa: CASSPGTAWGGYTF
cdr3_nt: TGTGCCAGCAGTCCGGGGACTGCTTGGGGTGGCTACACCTTC

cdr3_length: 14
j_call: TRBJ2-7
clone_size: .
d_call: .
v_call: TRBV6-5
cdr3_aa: CASNWDTRSYEQYF
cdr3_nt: TGTGCCAGCAATTGGGACACCCGCTCCTACGAGCAGTACTTC

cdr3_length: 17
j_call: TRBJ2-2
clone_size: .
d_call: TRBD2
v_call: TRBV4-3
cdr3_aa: CASSQDLLAGGTGELFF
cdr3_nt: TGCGCCAGCAGCCAAGACCTACTAGCGGGGGGGACCGGGGAGCTGTTTTTT

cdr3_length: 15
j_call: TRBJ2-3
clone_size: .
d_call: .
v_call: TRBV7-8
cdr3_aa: CASSQRRDLTDTQYF
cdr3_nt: TGTGCCAGCAGCCAGAGGCGGGATCTCACAGATACGCAGTATTTT

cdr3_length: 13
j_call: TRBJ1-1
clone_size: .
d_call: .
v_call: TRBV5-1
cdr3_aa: CASSNSMNTEAFF
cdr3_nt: TGCGCCAGCAGTAACAGTATGAACACTGAAGCTTTCTTT

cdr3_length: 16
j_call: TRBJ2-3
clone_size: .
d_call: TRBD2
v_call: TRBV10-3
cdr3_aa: CAISDTLAGGTDTQYF
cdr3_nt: TGTGCCATCAGTGATACTTTAGCGGGGGGCACAGATACGCAGTATTTT

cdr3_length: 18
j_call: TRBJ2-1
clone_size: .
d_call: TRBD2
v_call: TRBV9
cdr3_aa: CASSSGTSGGRPYNEQFF
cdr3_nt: TGTGCCAGCAGTTCCGGGACTAGCGGGGGAAGGCCCTACAATGAGCAGTTCTTC

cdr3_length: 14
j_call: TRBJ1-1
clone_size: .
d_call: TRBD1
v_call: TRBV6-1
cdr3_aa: CASSESWTGAEAFF
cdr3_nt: TGTGCCAGCAGTGAATCCTGGACAGGGGCTGAAGCTTTCTTT

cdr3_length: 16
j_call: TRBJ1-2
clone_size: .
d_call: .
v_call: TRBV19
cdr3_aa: CASSNPTGTNHHGYTF
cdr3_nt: TGTGCCAGTAGTAACCCAACCGGGACAAACCATCATGGCTACACCTTC

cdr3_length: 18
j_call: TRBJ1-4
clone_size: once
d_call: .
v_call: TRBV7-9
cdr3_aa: CASSPPRVGVATNEKLFF
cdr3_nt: TGTGCCAGCAGCCCCCCCCGGGTCGGGGTAGCAACTAATGAAAAACTGTTTTTT

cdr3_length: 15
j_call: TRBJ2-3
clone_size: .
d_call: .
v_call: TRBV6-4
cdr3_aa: CASSDSRGGTDTQYF
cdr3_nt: TGTGCCAGCAGTGACTCCCGCGGGGGCACAGATACGCAGTATTTT

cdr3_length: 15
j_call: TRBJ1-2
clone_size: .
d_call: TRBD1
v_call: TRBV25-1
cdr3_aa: CASSDGQGAPSGYTF
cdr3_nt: TGTGCCAGCAGTGATGGACAGGGGGCCCCCAGTGGCTACACCTTC

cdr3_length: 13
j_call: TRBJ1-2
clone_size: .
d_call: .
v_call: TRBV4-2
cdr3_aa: CASSQEARYGYTF
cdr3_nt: TGTGCCAGCAGCCAAGAGGCAAGATATGGCTACACCTTC

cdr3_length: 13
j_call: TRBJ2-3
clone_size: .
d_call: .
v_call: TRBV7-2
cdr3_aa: CASSLVRADTQYF
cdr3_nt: TGTGCCAGCAGCTTAGTCCGGGCAGATACGCAGTATTTT

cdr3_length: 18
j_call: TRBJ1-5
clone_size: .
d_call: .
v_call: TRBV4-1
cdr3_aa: CASSQVYAGLFGNQPQHF
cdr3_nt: TGCGCCAGCAGCCAAGTTTACGCAGGTTTATTCGGCAATCAGCCCCAGCATTTT

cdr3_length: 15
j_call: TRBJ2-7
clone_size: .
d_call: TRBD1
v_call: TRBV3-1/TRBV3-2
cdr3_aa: CASSQEWTGDGEQYF
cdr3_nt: TGTGCCAGCAGCCAAGAATGGACAGGGGATGGCGAGCAGTACTTC

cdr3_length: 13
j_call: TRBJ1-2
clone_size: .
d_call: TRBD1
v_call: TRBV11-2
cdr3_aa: CASSSTGGVGYTF
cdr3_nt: TGTGCCAGCAGTTCTACAGGGGGCGTTGGCTACACCTTC

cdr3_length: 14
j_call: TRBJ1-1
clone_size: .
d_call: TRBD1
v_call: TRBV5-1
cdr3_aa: CASSLGQGGTEAFF
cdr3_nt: TGCGCCAGCAGCTTGGGACAGGGAGGCACTGAAGCTTTCTTT

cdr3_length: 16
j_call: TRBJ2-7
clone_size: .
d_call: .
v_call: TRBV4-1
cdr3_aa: CASSLPTRLSSYEQYF
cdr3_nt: TGCGCCAGCAGCCTACCAACTCGATTGAGCTCCTACGAGCAGTACTTC

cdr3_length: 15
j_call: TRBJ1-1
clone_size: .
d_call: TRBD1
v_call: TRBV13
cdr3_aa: CASSPRTGRNTEAFF
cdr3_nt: TGTGCCAGCAGCCCTCGGACAGGGAGGAACACTGAAGCTTTCTTT

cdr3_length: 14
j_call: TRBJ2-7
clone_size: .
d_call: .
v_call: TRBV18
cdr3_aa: CASSPEAGSYEQYF
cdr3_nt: TGTGCCAGCTCACCGGAGGCGGGCTCCTACGAGCAGTACTTC

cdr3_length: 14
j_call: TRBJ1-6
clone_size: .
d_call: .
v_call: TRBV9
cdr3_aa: CASSVGGANSPLHF
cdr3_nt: TGTGCCAGCAGCGTGGGAGGTGCCAATTCACCCCTCCACTTT

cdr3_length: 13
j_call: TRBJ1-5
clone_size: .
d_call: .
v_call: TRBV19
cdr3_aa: CASSSRGNQPQHF
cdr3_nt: TGTGCCAGTAGCTCCCGAGGGAATCAGCCCCAGCATTTT